This T cell receptor beta chain was recovered during a study of ipilimumab plus nivolumab after autologous stem cell transplantation. Across the whole study: Typical patient got roughly 5 ipilimumab doses and about eight nivolumab doses (median). The DLBCL cohort had primary refractory and relapsed disease, with 18-month progression-free survival of approximately 87% and 28%.

The repertoire was sequenced with immunoSEQ multiplex PCR; TCRdb's copy has only in-frame clones and lacks some. The sample includes around 15,000 clones, 80% of them seen just once. In this sample, this clone turned up a few times. The V gene's germline CDR1 is PRHDT and CDR2 FYEKMQ (reference sequence). The CDR3 loop spans 14 amino acids. Trimming shortened V by 5 bases and J by 6 bases, and 16 bases separated the two germline ends. Ipilimumab, 1 mg/kg, started 14 to 28 days after autologous transplant. Through week 26, nivolumab 3 mg/kg IV was given weeks 1, 4, 7, 10, then biweekly. This receptor was identified in a male donor with diffuse large B-cell lymphoma. The specimen was PBMCs, collected in a trial of ipilimumab plus nivolumab as post-transplant consolidation. The chain recombines TRBV13 with TRBJ1-1; D may be TRBD1 (5 bases). As DNA, the CDR3 is TGTGCCAGCAGCCCAGACCAGGGTCTCGCTGAAGCTTTCTTT. This encodes CASSPDQGLAEAFF. Combining the CDR3 with reference TRBV13 and TRBJ1-1 gives the whole variable domain AAGVIQSPRHLIKEKRETATLKCYPIPRHDTVYWYQQGPGQDPQFLISFYEKMQSDKGSIPDRFSAQQFSDYHSELNMSSLELGDSALYFCASSPDQGLAEAFFGQGTRLTVV.